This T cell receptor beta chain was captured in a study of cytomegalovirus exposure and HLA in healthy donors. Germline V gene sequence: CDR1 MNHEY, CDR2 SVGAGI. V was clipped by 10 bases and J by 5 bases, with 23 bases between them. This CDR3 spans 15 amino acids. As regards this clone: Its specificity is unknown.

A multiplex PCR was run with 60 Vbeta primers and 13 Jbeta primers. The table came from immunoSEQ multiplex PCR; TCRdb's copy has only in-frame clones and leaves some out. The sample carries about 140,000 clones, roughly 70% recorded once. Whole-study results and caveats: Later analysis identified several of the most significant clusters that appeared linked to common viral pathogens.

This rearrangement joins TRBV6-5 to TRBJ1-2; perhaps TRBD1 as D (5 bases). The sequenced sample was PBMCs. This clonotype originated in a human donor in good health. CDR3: CAISRPPTVGYGYTF. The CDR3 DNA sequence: TGTGCCATCTCCCGCCCCCCGACAGTTGGGTATGGCTACACCTTC.